This section outlines one T cell receptor beta chain sequence together with its context. This specimen belongs to a study of blood T cell repertoires in COVID-19. Study summary: T cells, B-cell-depleted T cells, or PBMCs provided the cDNA or gDNA that served as material.

Recruitment covered about 25 US areas and drew participants whose ages spanned roughly 18 to 89 years. In assigning cohorts, the study relied on participant-reported clinical history. Profiled with immunoSEQ multiplex PCR; TCRdb holds only in-frame clones, not every one. This sample has about 81,000 clones, with more than 85% found just once. CDR1 and CDR2 from the germline V gene are MNHEY and SMNVEV (reference sequence). The V and J ends lost 2 bases and 4 bases, in that order; junction bases with no gene match: 15. The CDR3 runs 18 residues. The V and J genes are TRBV27 and TRBJ1-1; TRBD1 aligns across 8 bases. This clonotype was obtained from a woman between 45 and 65 years old with acute COVID-19. What was sequenced was PBMCs or T cells enriched from blood (not recorded which). The CDR3, as DNA: TGTGCCAGCAGTTTAAGGGTTGGCAGGGGGCCTATGAGCACTGAAGCTTTCTTT. Its translation is CASSLRVGRGPMSTEAFF.